A selection of T cell receptor beta chains follows, all from one sample in a study of metastatic and nonmetastatic thyroid tumors. TCRdb called clones again from the PCR reads with MiXCR. The table includes roughly 34,000 clones, around 23% detected once. The specimen was tumor tissue. The origin of the receptors is a male donor with papillary thyroid cancer or a benign thyroid nodule (not recorded which). Some clones in this sample may be carry-over from other donors' samples. CDR3s include the opening cysteine and the closing phenylalanine or tryptophan. Each record gives: clone size, D gene, V gene, J gene, CDR3 DNA, CDR3 protein. The D gene is left open where the match is weak. The size entry is marked missing in some rows and otherwise reads once, few, many or a size class.

clone size: many
D gene: -
V gene: TRBV7-2
J gene: TRBJ2-3
CDR3 DNA: TGTGCCAGCAGCTTAAGAGGGGGTACGCAGTATTTT
CDR3 protein: CASSLRGGTQYF

clone size: -
D gene: -
V gene: TRBV28
J gene: TRBJ2-7
CDR3 DNA: TGTGTCAGCCTGGACAGCCTCTACGAGCAGTACTTC
CDR3 protein: CVSLDSLYEQYF

clone size: many
D gene: TRBD1
V gene: TRBV4-3
J gene: TRBJ2-3
CDR3 DNA: TGCGCCAGCAGCCAAGACCTGACAGGGTCCGGCACAGATACGCAGTATTTT
CDR3 protein: CASSQDLTGSGTDTQYF

clone size: many
D gene: TRBD1
V gene: TRBV30
J gene: TRBJ2-3
CDR3 DNA: TGTGCCTGGAGCCCCGGGACAGCCAACACAGATACGCAGTATTTT
CDR3 protein: CAWSPGTANTDTQYF

clone size: many
D gene: -
V gene: TRBV7-3
J gene: TRBJ2-3
CDR3 DNA: TGTGCCAGCAGCCCGAGTGGGGAACTCTTTGGCACAGATACGCAGTATTTT
CDR3 protein: CASSPSGELFGTDTQYF

clone size: -
D gene: TRBD1
V gene: TRBV20-1
J gene: TRBJ1-2
CDR3 DNA: TGCAGTGCTAGAGACAGGGGGGCCTATGGCTACACCTTC
CDR3 protein: CSARDRGAYGYTF

clone size: -
D gene: TRBD2
V gene: TRBV20-1
J gene: TRBJ2-7
CDR3 DNA: TGCAGTGCTAGAGCAAGCTTTGGACTAGCGGGCGAGCAGTACTTC
CDR3 protein: CSARASFGLAGEQYF

clone size: medium-sized
D gene: -
V gene: TRBV28
J gene: TRBJ2-7
CDR3 DNA: TGTGCCAGCAGTTTATGGGTCGGACCCTCCTACGAGCAGTACTTC
CDR3 protein: CASSLWVGPSYEQYF

clone size: -
D gene: TRBD2
V gene: TRBV18
J gene: TRBJ2-3
CDR3 DNA: TGTGCCAGCTCACCAATAGCTAGCGGGAGGCTCACAGATACGCAGTATTTT
CDR3 protein: CASSPIASGRLTDTQYF

clone size: -
D gene: TRBD2
V gene: TRBV5-1
J gene: TRBJ2-5
CDR3 DNA: TGCGCCAGCAGCTTGGTGGGGAGGACTAGCGGGGGACAAGAGACCCAGTACTTC
CDR3 protein: CASSLVGRTSGGQETQYF

clone size: -
D gene: TRBD2
V gene: TRBV5-8
J gene: TRBJ2-7
CDR3 DNA: TGTGCCAGCAGCTTGGTAGCGGGACCCTACGAGCAGTACTTC
CDR3 protein: CASSLVAGPYEQYF

clone size: -
D gene: -
V gene: TRBV7-2
J gene: TRBJ1-2
CDR3 DNA: TGTGCCAGCAACCCAACCGGTACAAGTGCCCATGGCTACACCTTC
CDR3 protein: CASNPTGTSAHGYTF

clone size: few
D gene: TRBD1
V gene: TRBV6-1
J gene: TRBJ1-6
CDR3 DNA: TGTGCCAGCACTAACAGGGGAAGTTCACCCCTAAACTTT
CDR3 protein: CASTNRGSSPLNF

clone size: many
D gene: -
V gene: TRBV4-3
J gene: TRBJ2-5
CDR3 DNA: TGCGCCAGCAGCCGAGCGGAGCAGGGGATTGAAGAGACCCAGTACTTC
CDR3 protein: CASSRAEQGIEETQYF

clone size: many
D gene: -
V gene: TRBV19
J gene: TRBJ2-2
CDR3 DNA: TGTGCCAGTAGTTGGGGGGCTAGGGACGGGGAGCTGTTTTTT
CDR3 protein: CASSWGARDGELFF

clone size: few
D gene: -
V gene: TRBV7-8
J gene: TRBJ2-3
CDR3 DNA: TGTGCAAGCAGCTTAGGGGGGGACTTGCAGTATTTT
CDR3 protein: CASSLGGDLQYF

clone size: many
D gene: -
V gene: TRBV6-1
J gene: TRBJ1-6
CDR3 DNA: TGTGCCAGCGGTGTGGAGACGGTCGGGAGTTCACCCCTCCACTTT
CDR3 protein: CASGVETVGSSPLHF

clone size: few
D gene: -
V gene: TRBV19
J gene: TRBJ1-1
CDR3 DNA: TGTGCCAGTAGTATTACCCGGGCAGCTCTACCTGAAGCTTTCTTT
CDR3 protein: CASSITRAALPEAFF

clone size: many
D gene: TRBD1
V gene: TRBV12-3/TRBV12-4
J gene: TRBJ1-3
CDR3 DNA: TGTGCCAGCAGTAGTGGGACAGGACGCTCTGGAAACACCATATATTTT
CDR3 protein: CASSSGTGRSGNTIYF

clone size: many
D gene: -
V gene: TRBV3-1
J gene: TRBJ2-3
CDR3 DNA: TGTGCCAGCAGGACTGGGGATACGCAGTATTTT
CDR3 protein: CASRTGDTQYF

clone size: medium-sized
D gene: -
V gene: TRBV19
J gene: TRBJ2-7
CDR3 DNA: TGTGCCAGTAGTAAGGCCCAACAGGTTCACGAGCAGTACTTC
CDR3 protein: CASSKAQQVHEQYF

clone size: few
D gene: TRBD1
V gene: TRBV6-1
J gene: TRBJ2-7
CDR3 DNA: TGTGCCAGCAGGGGGACAGGGGCCTACGAGCAGTACTTC
CDR3 protein: CASRGTGAYEQYF

clone size: few
D gene: TRBD1
V gene: TRBV6-1
J gene: TRBJ2-7
CDR3 DNA: TGTGCCAGCATCCGGGACAGGCCCTTCTACGAGCAGTACTTC
CDR3 protein: CASIRDRPFYEQYF

clone size: many
D gene: -
V gene: TRBV27
J gene: TRBJ2-1
CDR3 DNA: TGTGCCAGCAGTTCGTACAGGGGAGGTGAGCAGTTCTTC
CDR3 protein: CASSSYRGGEQFF

clone size: -
D gene: TRBD1
V gene: TRBV6-5
J gene: TRBJ1-1
CDR3 DNA: TGTGCCAGCAGTTCCAACGACAGGGGATCGGAAGCTTTCTTT
CDR3 protein: CASSSNDRGSEAFF

clone size: few
D gene: -
V gene: TRBV2
J gene: TRBJ2-1
CDR3 DNA: TGTGCCAGCAGTGGCACCTTGGGTCACCGGGAGCAGTTCTTC
CDR3 protein: CASSGTLGHREQFF

clone size: -
D gene: -
V gene: TRBV2
J gene: TRBJ2-2
CDR3 DNA: TGTGCCAGCAGGGAGGGCGCGAACACCGGGGAGCTGTTTTTT
CDR3 protein: CASREGANTGELFF

clone size: many
D gene: TRBD1
V gene: TRBV28
J gene: TRBJ1-4
CDR3 DNA: TGTGCCAGCAGTTCGACAGGGGTTACTGAAAAACTGTTTTTT
CDR3 protein: CASSSTGVTEKLFF

clone size: many
D gene: TRBD2
V gene: TRBV7-7
J gene: TRBJ2-1
CDR3 DNA: TGTGCTAGCAGCTTCCAGGGAGGGAGTGAGCAGTTCTTC
CDR3 protein: CASSFQGGSEQFF

clone size: many
D gene: TRBD1
V gene: TRBV9
J gene: TRBJ1-6
CDR3 DNA: TGTGCCAGCAGCGCCGGGACAGCTAATTCACCCCTCCACTTT
CDR3 protein: CASSAGTANSPLHF

clone size: many
D gene: -
V gene: TRBV19
J gene: TRBJ1-5
CDR3 DNA: TGTGCCAGTAGTATTACGACAACTTATAGCAATCAGCCCCAGCATTTT
CDR3 protein: CASSITTTYSNQPQHF

clone size: -
D gene: TRBD2
V gene: TRBV11-1
J gene: TRBJ2-1
CDR3 DNA: TGTGCCCGCAGCTATCTAGCGGGTCTCCGTAATGAGCAGTTCTTC
CDR3 protein: CARSYLAGLRNEQFF

clone size: many
D gene: -
V gene: TRBV7-2
J gene: TRBJ2-3
CDR3 DNA: TGTGCCAGCTCATTCCTCACCAGTCTCCCCACAGATACGCAGTATTTT
CDR3 protein: CASSFLTSLPTDTQYF

clone size: many
D gene: -
V gene: TRBV5-5
J gene: TRBJ1-1
CDR3 DNA: TGTGCCAGCAGCCGTTCACAGGGACTGAACACTGAAGCTTTCTTT
CDR3 protein: CASSRSQGLNTEAFF

clone size: -
D gene: -
V gene: TRBV7-6
J gene: TRBJ2-2
CDR3 DNA: TGTGCCAGCAGCCTATTGGAACGTGCAGGGGGGGAGCTGTTTTTT
CDR3 protein: CASSLLERAGGELFF